The source of this T cell receptor (beta chain) is a study of T cell responses to AZD1222 COVID-19 vaccine. Sequenced by immunoSEQ multiplex PCR; TCRdb stores in-frame clones only, minus some. The sample includes tens of thousands of clones, approximately 84% of them seen just once. As regards this clone: The antigen remains unidentified.

Broader study findings: The study found vaccine-associated CD4 TCRs spanning spike, dominant at 160-218 and 743-854. Clonal diversity was possibly underestimated, and the donors were mostly white British, with more females. In all cases, repertoires were sampled only after the peak T cell response.

Sequenced material: peripheral blood, taken on day 0 of AZD1222 vaccination. This receptor was identified in an adult in good health.

The CDR3 sequence: CASRAQGGGLEAFF. DNA of the CDR3: TGTGCCAGCAGGGCACAGGGAGGGGGGCTTGAAGCTTTCTTT. The gene calls are TRBV27 and TRBJ1-1; D is perhaps TRBD1 (6 bases). V was clipped by 6 bases and J by 7 bases, with 18 bases between them. Germline V gives CDR1 MNHEY, CDR2 SMNVEV (reference sequence). This CDR3 region has 14 residues.